The 29 T cell receptor beta chains below all came from one sample that was sequenced in a study of blood T cell repertoires in COVID-19. The assay was immunoSEQ multiplex PCR, and TCRdb's table has in-frame clones only and misses some. The table lists some 120,000 clones, approximately 82% of them singletons. The material sequenced was peripheral blood. The receptors here all came from a man aged 55-75 years with acute or convalescent COVID-19.

This clone was seen a handful of times. This chain joins TRBV2 and TRBJ2-1; 13 bases fit TRBD2. Per the germline V gene, CDR1 is SNHLY and CDR2 is FYNNEI. The CDR3 contains 16 residues. The V and J ends lost 4 bases and 10 bases, in that order; junction bases with no gene match: 10. CDR3 region: CASSAGTSGKVREQFF. The CDR3 DNA reads as TGTGCCAGCAGTGCCGGGACTAGCGGGAAAGTACGCGAGCAGTTCTTC.

This chain connects TRBV11-1 to TRBJ2-1, with a weak D call TRBD1 (5 bases). Trimming took off 5 bases at V and 3 bases at J, with 8 bases between the two ends. The CDR3 covers 13 residues. The germline V gene encodes CDR1 SGHAT and CDR2 FQDESV (reference sequence). The CDR3 coding sequence is TGTGCCAGCAGCGCTAGGGGCTACAATGAGCAGTTCTTC. It specifies CASSARGYNEQFF.

This clone was recorded a few times. The chain recombines TRBV7-9 with TRBJ2-1; TRBD1 aligns across 7 bases. The CDR3 has 15 amino acids. V shed 3 bases and J 1 base; nucleotides not matched to a gene: 3. Germline V lookup: CDR1 SEHNR, CDR2 FQNEAQ (reference sequence). The chain's CDR3 is CASSLTGWSYNEQFF. CDR3 DNA: TGTGCCAGCAGCTTGACAGGGTGGTCCTACAATGAGCAGTTCTTC.

This chain joins TRBV9 and TRBJ2-5; no firm D call. CDR1 and CDR2 from the germline V gene are SGDLS and YYNGEE. Trimming left V 4 bases short and J 3 bases short, with 7 bases between. The CDR3 extends over 12 amino acids. The CDR3 region has the DNA TGTGCCAGCAGCCCGTATGAAGAGACCCAGTACTTC. Its protein is CASSPYEETQYF.

The genes are TRBV2 and TRBJ1-5; 7 bases line up with TRBD1. Germline V CDR1 and CDR2: SNHLY, FYNNEI. Trimming removed 6 bases from V and 5 bases from J; junction bases left unmatched: 7. This CDR3 has 14 residues. The CDR3 DNA is TGTGCCAGCAGGTGGGGACAGTGGGATCAGCCCCAGCATTTT. Protein sequence: CASRWGQWDQPQHF.

The chain carries TRBV11-2 and TRBJ2-3, with 10 positions matching TRBD2. Trimming took 4 bases from V and 0 from J; bases not matched to a gene: 7. The CDR3 runs to 17 residues. Germline V CDR1 and CDR2: SGHAT, FQNNGV. The CDR3 region has the DNA TGTGCCAGCAGCTCCCAAATTAGCGGGAGGAGCACAGATACGCAGTATTTT. This translates into CASSSQISGRSTDTQYF.

The chain joins TRBV5-1 to TRBJ2-7; 15 nucleotides agree with TRBD2. This CDR3 is 15 amino acids long. The germline V gene encodes CDR1 SGHRS and CDR2 YFSETQ. After removal of 2 bases from V and 7 bases from J, the junction contained 4 bases not matched to a gene. The CDR3 DNA reads TGCGCCAGCAGCTTTGGACTAGCGGGAGGGCTTGAGCAGTACTTC. It is translated as CASSFGLAGGLEQYF.

A single count supports this clone. This chain joins TRBV6-2 or TRBV6-3 and TRBJ2-3, with 12 bases aligning to TRBD2. Germline V CDR1 and CDR2: MNHEY, SVGEGT. Trimming took 0 bases from V and 5 from J; bases not matched to a gene: 9. CDR3 length equals 18 residues. DNA for the CDR3: TGTGCCAGCAGTTACTCGGCCCAACTAGCGGGGGGCAGAGATACGCAGTATTTT. Amino acids: CASSYSAQLAGGRDTQYF.

This clone occurred a few times. The V gene is TRBV11-1, the J gene TRBJ2-5; D remains unclear. The CDR3 has 13 amino acids. Trimming took 5 bases from V and 4 from J, leaving 11 bases between them. CDR1 and CDR2 from the germline V gene are SGHAT and FQDESV (reference sequence). The CDR3 reads CASSPSWLETQYF. DNA of the CDR3: TGTGCCAGCAGCCCGTCATGGCTAGAGACCCAGTACTTC.

V and J are TRBV27 and TRBJ1-2; D is possibly TRBD1 (6 bases). V was clipped by 7 bases and J by 7 bases, with 16 bases between them. This CDR3 contains 13 residues. Germline assignment: CDR1 MNHEY and CDR2 SMNVEV (reference sequence). CDR3 in amino acids: CASKLTGTSGYTF. Written as DNA, the CDR3 is TGTGCCAGCAAACTGACAGGCACTAGTGGCTACACCTTC.

V usage is TRBV30 and J usage is TRBJ1-3, with 9 bases that match TRBD1. After removal of 6 bases from V and 4 bases from J, the junction contained 10 bases not matched to a gene. The CDR3 runs to 15 residues. Germline assignment: CDR1 GTSNPN and CDR2 SVGIG (reference sequence). CDR3 residues: CACRPGQGLGNTIYF. The CDR3 region has the DNA TGTGCCTGTCGACCGGGACAGGGATTAGGAAACACCATATATTTT.

The chain links TRBV19 to TRBJ2-7; D is perhaps TRBD2 (6 bases). Germline CDR1 is LNHDA and CDR2 is SQIVND (reference sequence). The CDR3 runs to 15 residues. The V end was cut by 2 bases, the J end by 3 bases, with 14 bases between. CDR3 loop: CASSIFPGSGYEQYF. The CDR3 DNA follows: TGTGCCAGTAGTATATTTCCCGGGAGTGGCTACGAGCAGTACTTC.

This rearrangement joins TRBV12-3 or TRBV12-4 to TRBJ2-7, with 10 bases fitting TRBD1. The junction had 1 base not matched to a gene; V was cut back by 4 bases and J by 7 bases. This CDR3 spans 12 amino acids. The CDR3 loop is CASSWTGGEQYF. For the CDR3, the DNA is TGTGCCAGCAGTTGGACAGGGGGAGAGCAGTACTTC.

The J gene is TRBJ2-1, the V gene TRBV24-1; TRBD1 matches 8 bases. The CDR3 length is 14 residues. The trim removed 10 bases at V and 9 bases at J, leaving 13 bases unmatched. Germline CDR1 reads KGHDR; CDR2 reads SFDVKD. CDR3 residues: CATGTGAFLGEQFF. The CDR3, as DNA: TGTGCCACGGGGACAGGTGCGTTTTTGGGTGAGCAGTTCTTC.

The V and J genes are TRBV29-1 and TRBJ2-1, with 8 positions matching TRBD2. The germline V gene has CDR1 SQVTM and CDR2 ANQGSEA. This CDR3 has 14 residues. V lost 7 bases and J lost 6; bases outside the gene matches: 11. CDR3 sequence: CSARRAGVINEQFF. In DNA, the CDR3 is TGCAGCGCCAGACGAGCGGGAGTTATCAATGAGCAGTTCTTC.

The rearrangement uses TRBV30 and TRBJ1-5; 7 nucleotides align to TRBD1. Germline V gives CDR1 GTSNPN, CDR2 SVGIG (reference sequence). CDR3 length equals 14 residues. Trimming took 0 bases from V and 1 from J; bases not matched to a gene: 0. CDR3 sequence reads: CAWSVGGSNQPQHF. CDR3 coding DNA: TGTGCCTGGAGTGTAGGGGGCAGCAATCAGCCCCAGCATTTT.

This clone was found once. The chain recombines TRBV14 with TRBJ2-3, with 12 positions matching TRBD2. There are 18 residues in the CDR3. With V trimmed by 3 bases and J by 4 bases, 11 bases remained unmatched. Germline V gives CDR1 SGHDN, CDR2 FVKESK. This chain's CDR3 is CASSQEGLAGLGADTQYF. CDR3 nucleotide sequence: TGTGCCAGCAGCCAGGAGGGACTAGCGGGTCTTGGTGCAGATACGCAGTATTTT.

The J gene is TRBJ2-7, the V gene TRBV28; D perhaps matches TRBD2 (6 bases). The CDR3 has 13 residues. The V gene lost 5 bases and the J gene lost 0 bases, with 8 bases spanning the gap. Germline CDR1 reads MDHEN; CDR2 reads SYDVKM. CDR3 protein: CASSDSGSYEQYF. The CDR3, as DNA: TGTGCCAGCAGTGATAGCGGCTCCTACGAGCAGTACTTC.

This chain uses TRBV7-9 with TRBJ2-1; 7 positions agree with TRBD2. CDR1 is SEHNR and CDR2 is FQNEAQ in the germline V gene (reference sequence). The length of the CDR3 is 16 residues. Germline trimming cut 5 bases from V and 2 bases from J; bases unmatched to any gene: 9. CDR3 coding DNA: TGTGCCAGCAGCGCCGGGGAGGGTCTGGCCTACAATGAGCAGTTCTTC. Translation gives CASSAGEGLAYNEQFF.

This clone was seen a handful of times. The chain recombines TRBV5-5 with TRBJ2-3, with a weak D call TRBD1 (5 bases). CDR1 and CDR2 from the germline V gene are SGHKS and YYEKEE (reference sequence). V lost 0 bases and J 8 bases, leaving 16 bases between the germline ends. This CDR3 has 15 amino acids. The CDR3 nucleotides read TGTGCCAGCAGCTTGGGTAGGGGAATGATGGGTACGCAGTATTTT. This encodes CASSLGRGMMGTQYF.

This chain links TRBV11-2 with TRBJ2-7; 11 bases align to TRBD2. The CDR3 totals 16 residues. Germline V lookup: CDR1 SGHAT, CDR2 FQNNGV. The J segment lost 3 bases and the V segment lost 0 bases, leaving 4 bases of the junction unmatched. The CDR3 here is CASSLEVAGGVYEQYF. CDR3 bases: TGTGCCAGCAGCTTAGAGGTAGCGGGAGGGGTCTACGAGCAGTACTTC.

The rearrangement joins TRBV6-5 to TRBJ2-3, with D maybe TRBD1 (6 bases). The CDR3 covers 13 residues. The germline V gene encodes CDR1 MNHEY and CDR2 SVGAGI. With 2 bases removed from V and 4 bases from J, the gap between germline ends came to 7 bases. The CDR3 spells CASSYEGADTQYF. The CDR3 DNA reads as TGTGCCAGCAGTTACGAGGGGGCAGATACGCAGTATTTT.

V and J are TRBV4-1 and TRBJ2-3; no definite D call. The germline V gene has CDR1 MGHRA and CDR2 YSYEKL. This CDR3 comprises 13 residues. The V and J ends lost 1 base and 2 bases respectively, with 4 bases between them. The CDR3 region has the DNA TGCGCCAGCAGCCAAGCTGTCACAGATACGCAGTATTTT. It translates to CASSQAVTDTQYF.

This clone was detected only once. The chain has TRBV29-1 and TRBJ2-3, with D tentatively TRBD2 (5 bases). The CDR3 extends over 14 amino acids. The V end lost 4 bases, the J end lost 3 bases, and 14 bases lay between the germline ends. Germline CDR1 SQVTM, CDR2 ANQGSEA. The DNA for the CDR3 is TGCAGCGTTGTCGGGGTCGTTTCGACAGATACGCAGTATTTT. Protein: CSVVGVVSTDTQYF.

This clone was picked up one time. V and J are TRBV2 and TRBJ2-7, with D perhaps matching TRBD2 (5 bases). CDR1 is SNHLY, CDR2 FYNNEI, per germline. This CDR3 spans 16 amino acids. V was trimmed by 6 bases and J by 3 bases, leaving 21 bases between them. The CDR3 sequence: CASRPTRDYFLYEQYF. Here the CDR3 DNA reads TGTGCCAGCAGACCCACTCGCGACTACTTCCTCTACGAGCAGTACTTC.

V gene TRBV2 combines with J gene TRBJ1-3; the D gene is possibly TRBD1 (5 bases). Germline values: CDR1 SNHLY, CDR2 FYNNEI. The ends were cut back, 3 bases at V and 0 bases at J, with 9 bases in the middle. CDR3 length equals 15 residues. DNA for the CDR3: TGTGCCAGCAGTGATTGGGGCAGCTCTGGAAACACCATATATTTT. Amino acid sequence: CASSDWGSSGNTIYF. The complete variable domain, with remaining parts taken from reference TRBV2 and TRBJ1-3, reads EPEVTQTPSHQVTQMGQEVILRCVPISNHLYFYWYRQILGQKVEFLVSFYNNEISEKSEIFDDQFSVERPDGSNFTLKIRSTKLEDSAMYFCASSDWGSSGNTIYFGEGSWLTVV.

V gene TRBV7-3 combines with J gene TRBJ1-1; D is unclear. With 1 base removed from V and 1 base from J, the gap between germline ends came to 4 bases. Germline CDR1 is SGHTA and CDR2 is FQGTGA. CDR3 length equals 13 residues. The CDR3 nucleotides are TGTGCCAGCAGCTTAAACGGGAACACTGAAGCTTTCTTT. Protein: CASSLNGNTEAFF.

The rearrangement uses TRBV6-5 and TRBJ1-3; 9 nucleotides line up with TRBD1. Germline CDR1 is MNHEY and CDR2 is SVGAGI. The V and J ends lost 5 bases and 7 bases, in that order; junction bases with no gene match: 9. The CDR3 is made up of 15 amino acids. Written as DNA, the CDR3 is TGTGCCAGCAGTCACCCGGGACAGGGTACTAACACCATATATTTT. Its protein is CASSHPGQGTNTIYF.

This chain joins TRBV11-1 and TRBJ2-7; D perhaps matches TRBD2 (5 bases). Germline loops: CDR1 SGHAT, CDR2 FQDESV (reference sequence). V dropped 0 bases and J dropped 1 base, with 10 bases sitting between them. CDR3 size: 15 residues. The CDR3 sequence is CASSLAGALSYEQYF. Here the CDR3 DNA reads TGTGCCAGCAGCTTAGCGGGAGCTCTTTCCTACGAGCAGTACTTC.